This is a list of T cell receptor beta chains from one sample in a study of shared clonotypes between healthy human individuals. Assay used: immunoSEQ multiplex PCR; TCRdb lists only in-frame clones, some missing. The profile shows over 1.4 million clones, about 96% of them singletons. The sample consisted of naive CD4+ T cells sorted from blood. These TCRs come from a man under 40 in good health. Each CDR3 is given with its conserved first and last residue. The D gene is left open where the match is weak. Clone size is not always given. Where it is, it says once, few, many or a class for expanded clones.

cdr3_aa: CASSVVGFRGGTDTQYF; cdr3_nt: TGTGCCAGCAGCGTCGTAGGGTTTCGGGGCGGCACAGATACGCAGTATTTT; v_call: TRBV9; d_call: -; j_call: TRBJ2-3; clone_size: -
cdr3_aa: CAITSFIGPANEQFF; cdr3_nt: TGTGCCATCACCTCGTTTATTGGACCGGCCAATGAGCAGTTCTTC; v_call: TRBV10-3; d_call: -; j_call: TRBJ2-1; clone_size: -
cdr3_aa: CASRGKPQHF; cdr3_nt: TGCGCCAGCAGAGGAAAGCCCCAGCATTTT; v_call: TRBV4-1; d_call: -; j_call: TRBJ1-5; clone_size: -
cdr3_aa: CASSLGPTGDGQPQHF; cdr3_nt: TGCGCCAGCAGCTTGGGACCGACAGGGGATGGTCAGCCCCAGCATTTT; v_call: TRBV5-1; d_call: TRBD1; j_call: TRBJ1-5; clone_size: -
cdr3_aa: CASSPPGGLLGTGELFF; cdr3_nt: TGTGCCAGCTCACCACCGGGGGGGTTGCTCGGCACCGGGGAGCTGTTTTTT; v_call: TRBV18; d_call: TRBD2; j_call: TRBJ2-2; clone_size: -
cdr3_aa: CASSGLAGSYNEQFF; cdr3_nt: TGCGCCAGCAGCGGTCTAGCGGGCTCCTACAATGAGCAGTTCTTC; v_call: TRBV5-1; d_call: TRBD2; j_call: TRBJ2-1; clone_size: -
cdr3_aa: CASTPGYQPQHF; cdr3_nt: TGTGCCAGCACCCCCGGCTATCAGCCCCAGCATTTT; v_call: TRBV6-6; d_call: -; j_call: TRBJ1-5; clone_size: -
cdr3_aa: CASSLFRAGQETQYF; cdr3_nt: TGCGCCAGCAGCTTGTTCCGGGCGGGGCAAGAGACCCAGTACTTC; v_call: TRBV5-1; d_call: -; j_call: TRBJ2-5; clone_size: -
cdr3_aa: CSVGSGRGLNTEAFF; cdr3_nt: TGCAGCGTTGGATCAGGGCGTGGTCTGAACACTGAAGCTTTCTTT; v_call: TRBV29-1; d_call: -; j_call: TRBJ1-1; clone_size: -
cdr3_aa: CASSLTGTDTQYF; cdr3_nt: TGTGCCAGCAGCTTAACAGGGACAGATACGCAGTATTTT; v_call: TRBV7-9; d_call: -; j_call: TRBJ2-3; clone_size: -
cdr3_aa: CASSVKRDEQYF; cdr3_nt: TGTGCCAGCAGTGTGAAACGGGACGAGCAGTACTTC; v_call: TRBV6-1; d_call: -; j_call: TRBJ2-7; clone_size: -
cdr3_aa: CASSLGQGSGYGYTF; cdr3_nt: TGCGCCAGCAGCTTGGGGCAGGGCTCCGGCTATGGCTACACCTTC; v_call: TRBV5-1; d_call: -; j_call: TRBJ1-2; clone_size: -
cdr3_aa: CASSPGLGLGEQFF; cdr3_nt: TGTGCCAGCAGCCCAGGACTAGGGCTCGGGGAGCAGTTCTTC; v_call: TRBV11-2; d_call: TRBD2; j_call: TRBJ2-1; clone_size: -
cdr3_aa: CASSAAVFSTIYF; cdr3_nt: TGTGCCAGCAGCGCCGCCGTTTTCAGCACCATATATTTT; v_call: TRBV9; d_call: -; j_call: TRBJ1-3; clone_size: -
cdr3_aa: CASTPGFEGNQPQHF; cdr3_nt: TGTGCCAGCACCCCCGGGTTCGAGGGCAATCAGCCCCAGCATTTT; v_call: TRBV6-1; d_call: -; j_call: TRBJ1-5; clone_size: -
cdr3_aa: CAISAQRVDEKLFF; cdr3_nt: TGTGCCATCAGTGCCCAGAGGGTAGACGAAAAACTGTTTTTT; v_call: TRBV10-3; d_call: -; j_call: TRBJ1-4; clone_size: -
cdr3_aa: CASHLAGRIDEQFF; cdr3_nt: TGTGCCAGCCATCTAGCGGGACGGATCGATGAGCAGTTCTTC; v_call: TRBV5-6; d_call: TRBD2; j_call: TRBJ2-1; clone_size: once
cdr3_aa: CASSVGPRGGDVIF; cdr3_nt: TGTGCCAGCAGCGTAGGACCGCGAGGGGGGGATGTAATTTTT; v_call: TRBV9; d_call: -; j_call: TRBJ2-3; clone_size: -
cdr3_aa: CASSQDTGRTDTQYF; cdr3_nt: TGCGCCAGCAGCCAAGATACAGGGAGGACAGATACGCAGTATTTT; v_call: TRBV4-3; d_call: -; j_call: TRBJ2-3; clone_size: -
cdr3_aa: CASRKSGKVGELFF; cdr3_nt: TGTGCCAGCAGGAAGAGCGGGAAGGTCGGGGAGCTGTTTTTT; v_call: TRBV6-6; d_call: TRBD2; j_call: TRBJ2-2; clone_size: -
cdr3_aa: CASSSFRGGLRPYTEAFF; cdr3_nt: TGTGCCAGCAGCTCCTTCCGAGGGGGATTGAGACCCTACACTGAAGCTTTCTTT; v_call: TRBV7-9; d_call: -; j_call: TRBJ1-1; clone_size: once
cdr3_aa: CASSLQGQGAFF; cdr3_nt: TGTGCCAGCAGTTTGCAGGGCCAGGGAGCTTTCTTT; v_call: TRBV27; d_call: -; j_call: TRBJ1-1; clone_size: -
cdr3_aa: CASSPLGGETQYF; cdr3_nt: TGTGCCAGCAGCCCCCTTGGGGGAGAGACCCAGTACTTC; v_call: TRBV11-2; d_call: -; j_call: TRBJ2-5; clone_size: -
cdr3_aa: CASSLAGLGVSDTQYF; cdr3_nt: TGTGCCAGCAGCTTGGCGGGACTAGGGGTCTCCGATACGCAGTATTTT; v_call: TRBV5-6; d_call: TRBD2; j_call: TRBJ2-3; clone_size: -
cdr3_aa: CASSLGKMNEKLFF; cdr3_nt: TGCGCCAGCAGCTTGGGAAAGATGAATGAAAAACTGTTTTTT; v_call: TRBV5-1; d_call: -; j_call: TRBJ1-4; clone_size: -
cdr3_aa: CASSRRELAGYNEQFF; cdr3_nt: TGCGCCAGCAGCCGACGGGAACTAGCGGGTTACAATGAGCAGTTCTTC; v_call: TRBV5-1; d_call: TRBD2; j_call: TRBJ2-1; clone_size: -
cdr3_aa: CASSLRPDGANVLTF; cdr3_nt: TGTGCCAGCAGCCTACGGCCCGATGGGGCCAACGTCCTGACTTTC; v_call: TRBV14; d_call: -; j_call: TRBJ2-6; clone_size: -
cdr3_aa: CASSLLSWYSGSKDEQYF; cdr3_nt: TGTGCCAGCAGTCTCCTTAGTTGGTATAGCGGGAGTAAGGACGAGCAGTACTTC; v_call: TRBV28; d_call: TRBD2; j_call: TRBJ2-7; clone_size: -
cdr3_aa: CASSYAASGGIYEQFF; cdr3_nt: TGTGCCAGCAGTTACGCGGCTAGCGGGGGGATATATGAGCAGTTCTTC; v_call: TRBV6-5; d_call: TRBD2; j_call: TRBJ2-1; clone_size: -
cdr3_aa: CASSSRGTSSYNEQFF; cdr3_nt: TGTGCCAGCAGCTCCCGTGGCACGAGCTCCTACAATGAGCAGTTCTTC; v_call: TRBV9; d_call: -; j_call: TRBJ2-1; clone_size: -
cdr3_aa: CASNPAGAETQYF; cdr3_nt: TGTGCCAGCAACCCAGCGGGGGCGGAGACCCAGTACTTC; v_call: TRBV5-6; d_call: TRBD2; j_call: TRBJ2-5; clone_size: -
cdr3_aa: CASSILRGTASEQYF; cdr3_nt: TGTGCCAGCAGTATCCTGAGAGGGACAGCCTCCGAGCAGTACTTC; v_call: TRBV25-1; d_call: TRBD1; j_call: TRBJ2-7; clone_size: -
cdr3_aa: CASRGQNQPQHF; cdr3_nt: TGTGCCAGCAGAGGACAAAATCAGCCCCAGCATTTT; v_call: TRBV6-5; d_call: -; j_call: TRBJ1-5; clone_size: -
cdr3_aa: CASSLSLAGGAETQYF; cdr3_nt: TGTGCCAGCAGTTTATCCCTCGCGGGAGGAGCCGAGACCCAGTACTTC; v_call: TRBV27; d_call: TRBD2; j_call: TRBJ2-5; clone_size: -
cdr3_aa: CARRRTDILAGNYEQYF; cdr3_nt: TGTGCCAGAAGGCGTACGGACATTTTGGCAGGGAACTACGAGCAGTACTTC; v_call: TRBV5-3; d_call: -; j_call: TRBJ2-7; clone_size: -
cdr3_aa: CASSPSRDRGLVVRYEQFF; cdr3_nt: TGTGCCAGCTCACCTAGCCGGGACAGGGGTCTAGTGGTCCGCTATGAGCAGTTCTTC; v_call: TRBV18; d_call: TRBD1; j_call: TRBJ2-1; clone_size: -
cdr3_aa: CASSQTNTEAFF; cdr3_nt: TGCGCCAGCAGCCAGACAAACACTGAAGCTTTCTTT; v_call: TRBV5-1; d_call: -; j_call: TRBJ1-1; clone_size: -
cdr3_aa: CASSLGTASGFEQYF; cdr3_nt: TGTGCCAGCAGCTTAGGCACAGCAAGCGGGTTCGAGCAGTACTTC; v_call: TRBV11-3; d_call: -; j_call: TRBJ2-7; clone_size: -
cdr3_aa: CASSLDYPSAREQYF; cdr3_nt: TGTGCCAGCAGCTTGGACTACCCCTCCGCCCGGGAGCAGTACTTC; v_call: TRBV5-4; d_call: -; j_call: TRBJ2-7; clone_size: -
cdr3_aa: CASSFPLGTYNEQFF; cdr3_nt: TGTGCCAGCAGCTTTCCTCTAGGGACCTACAATGAGCAGTTCTTC; v_call: TRBV5-4; d_call: -; j_call: TRBJ2-1; clone_size: -
cdr3_aa: CASRRGGLAVIYEQFF; cdr3_nt: TGTGCCAGCCGTCGGGGTGGACTAGCAGTTATATATGAGCAGTTCTTC; v_call: TRBV27; d_call: TRBD2; j_call: TRBJ2-1; clone_size: once
cdr3_aa: CASSTPLDTIYF; cdr3_nt: TGTGCCAGCAGCACCCCCTTGGACACCATATATTTT; v_call: TRBV9; d_call: -; j_call: TRBJ1-3; clone_size: -
cdr3_aa: CASSPRGLYEQYF; cdr3_nt: TGTGCCAGCAGCCCCAGAGGCCTCTACGAGCAGTACTTC; v_call: TRBV7-6; d_call: -; j_call: TRBJ2-7; clone_size: -
cdr3_aa: CASSRGLAGVGLSYEQYF; cdr3_nt: TGCGCCAGCAGCAGAGGACTAGCGGGAGTTGGCCTTTCCTACGAGCAGTACTTC; v_call: TRBV5-1; d_call: TRBD2; j_call: TRBJ2-7; clone_size: -
cdr3_aa: CASSLRLDEQFF; cdr3_nt: TGCGCCAGCAGCTTGAGGTTGGATGAGCAGTTCTTC; v_call: TRBV5-1; d_call: -; j_call: TRBJ2-1; clone_size: -
cdr3_aa: CASSSQRQGYQPQHF; cdr3_nt: TGTGCCAGCAGCTCCCAGAGACAGGGGTATCAGCCCCAGCATTTT; v_call: TRBV7-8; d_call: TRBD1; j_call: TRBJ1-5; clone_size: -
cdr3_aa: CASSYSQGNTEAFF; cdr3_nt: TGTGCCAGCAGTTACTCGCAGGGGAACACTGAAGCTTTCTTT; v_call: TRBV6-5; d_call: -; j_call: TRBJ1-1; clone_size: -
cdr3_aa: CASSLAEETQYF; cdr3_nt: TGCGCCAGCAGCTTGGCCGAGGAGACCCAGTACTTC; v_call: TRBV5-1; d_call: -; j_call: TRBJ2-5; clone_size: -
cdr3_aa: CASSFGANTDTQYF; cdr3_nt: TGCGCCAGCAGCTTCGGCGCGAACACAGATACGCAGTATTTT; v_call: TRBV5-1; d_call: -; j_call: TRBJ2-3; clone_size: -
cdr3_aa: CASSLSGTARNQPQHF; cdr3_nt: TGTGCCAGCAGTTTAAGTGGGACAGCTCGCAATCAGCCCCAGCATTTT; v_call: TRBV27; d_call: TRBD1; j_call: TRBJ1-5; clone_size: -
cdr3_aa: CASSLGRGPDTGELFF; cdr3_nt: TGTGCCAGCAGCTTGGGACGGGGGCCCGACACCGGGGAGCTGTTTTTT; v_call: TRBV5-4; d_call: -; j_call: TRBJ2-2; clone_size: once